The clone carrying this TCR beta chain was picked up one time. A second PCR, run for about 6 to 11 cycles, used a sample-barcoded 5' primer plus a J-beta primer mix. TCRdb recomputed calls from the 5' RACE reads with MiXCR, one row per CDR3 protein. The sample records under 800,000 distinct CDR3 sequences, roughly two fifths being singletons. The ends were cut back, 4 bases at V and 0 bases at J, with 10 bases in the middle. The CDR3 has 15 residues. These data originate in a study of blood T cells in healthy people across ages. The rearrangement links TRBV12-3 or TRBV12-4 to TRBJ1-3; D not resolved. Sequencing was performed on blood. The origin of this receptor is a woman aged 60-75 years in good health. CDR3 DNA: TGTGCCAGCAGTTACGTCTCATCCTCTGGAAACACCATATATTTT. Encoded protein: CASSYVSSSGNTIYF.